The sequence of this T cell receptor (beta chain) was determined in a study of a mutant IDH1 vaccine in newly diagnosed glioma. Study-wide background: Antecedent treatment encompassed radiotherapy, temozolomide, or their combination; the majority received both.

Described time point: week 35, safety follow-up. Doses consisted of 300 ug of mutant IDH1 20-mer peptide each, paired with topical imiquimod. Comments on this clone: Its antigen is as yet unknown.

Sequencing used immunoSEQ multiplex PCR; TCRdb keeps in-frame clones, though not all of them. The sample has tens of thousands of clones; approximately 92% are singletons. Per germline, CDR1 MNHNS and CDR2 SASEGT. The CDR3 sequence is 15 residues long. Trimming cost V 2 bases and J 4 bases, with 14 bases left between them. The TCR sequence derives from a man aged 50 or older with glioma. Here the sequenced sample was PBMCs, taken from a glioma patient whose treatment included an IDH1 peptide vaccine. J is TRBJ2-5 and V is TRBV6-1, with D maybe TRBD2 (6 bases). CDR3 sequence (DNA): TGTGCCAGCAGTGAAAGAAGCGCCGGGGGAGAGACCCAGTACTTC. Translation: CASSERSAGGETQYF.